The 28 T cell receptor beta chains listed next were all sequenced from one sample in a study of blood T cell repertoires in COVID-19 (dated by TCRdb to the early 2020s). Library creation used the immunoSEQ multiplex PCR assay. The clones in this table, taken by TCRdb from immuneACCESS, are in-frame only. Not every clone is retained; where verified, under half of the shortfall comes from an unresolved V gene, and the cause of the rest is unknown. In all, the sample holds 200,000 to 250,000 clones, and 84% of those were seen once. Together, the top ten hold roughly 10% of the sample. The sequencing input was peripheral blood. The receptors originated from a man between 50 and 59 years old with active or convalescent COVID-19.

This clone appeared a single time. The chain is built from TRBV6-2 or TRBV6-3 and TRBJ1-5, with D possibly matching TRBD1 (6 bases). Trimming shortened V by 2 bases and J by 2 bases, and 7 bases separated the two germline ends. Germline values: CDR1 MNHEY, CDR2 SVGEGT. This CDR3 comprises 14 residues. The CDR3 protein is CASSYAGGNQPQHF. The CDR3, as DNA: TGTGCCAGCAGTTACGCAGGGGGCAATCAGCCCCAGCATTTT.

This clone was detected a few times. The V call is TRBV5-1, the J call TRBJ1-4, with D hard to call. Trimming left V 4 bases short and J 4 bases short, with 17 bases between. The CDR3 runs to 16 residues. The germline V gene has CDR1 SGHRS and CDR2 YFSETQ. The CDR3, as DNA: TGCGCCAGCAGCGGGAGAGGTGGGCTTTATAATGAAAAACTGTTTTTT. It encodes CASSGRGGLYNEKLFF.

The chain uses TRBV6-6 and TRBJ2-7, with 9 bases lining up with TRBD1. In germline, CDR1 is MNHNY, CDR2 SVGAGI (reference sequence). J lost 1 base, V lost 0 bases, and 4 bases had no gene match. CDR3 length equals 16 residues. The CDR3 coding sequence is TGTGCCAGCAGTTACTCGACAGGGGGGGGTTCCTACGAGCAGTACTTC. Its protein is CASSYSTGGGSYEQYF.

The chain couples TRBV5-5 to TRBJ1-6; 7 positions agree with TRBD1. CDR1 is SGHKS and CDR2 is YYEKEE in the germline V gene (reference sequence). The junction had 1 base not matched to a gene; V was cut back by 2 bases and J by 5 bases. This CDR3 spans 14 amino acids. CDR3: CASSFTGDNSPLHF. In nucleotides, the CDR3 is TGTGCCAGCAGCTTTACAGGGGATAATTCACCCCTCCACTTT.

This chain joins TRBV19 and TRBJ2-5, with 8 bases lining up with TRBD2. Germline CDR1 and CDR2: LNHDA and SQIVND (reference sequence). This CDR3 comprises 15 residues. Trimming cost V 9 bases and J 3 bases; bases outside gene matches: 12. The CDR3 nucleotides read TGTGCCAGCGGGCGGGTTAGCGGGGAAAAAGAGACCCAGTACTTC. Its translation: CASGRVSGEKETQYF.

CDR3 amino acids: CASSFFRTGDQPQHF. In nucleotides, the CDR3 is TGTGCCAGCAGCTTTTTTCGGACAGGGGATCAGCCCCAGCATTTT. J is TRBJ1-5 and V is TRBV6-5; TRBD1 matches at 9 bases. This CDR3 contains 15 residues. Germline lookup yields CDR1 MNHEY and CDR2 SVGAGI. V lost 6 bases to trimming and J lost 5 bases; unmatched junction nucleotides: 8.

The CDR3 region has the DNA TGTGCCAGCGAGGAGGGGAGAGTCGGCGAGCAGTACTTC. Translation gives CASEEGRVGEQYF. J is TRBJ2-7 and V is TRBV2; D perhaps matches TRBD2 (6 bases). V lost 8 bases and J 6 bases, leaving 17 bases between the germline ends. The germline CDR1 and CDR2 sequences are SNHLY and FYNNEI. The CDR3 spans 13 residues.

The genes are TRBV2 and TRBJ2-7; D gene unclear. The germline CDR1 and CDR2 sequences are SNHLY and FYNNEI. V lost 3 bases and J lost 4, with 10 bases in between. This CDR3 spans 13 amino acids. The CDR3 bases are TGTGCCAGCAGTGAGTCTAGTGGGTACGAGCAGTACGTC. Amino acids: CASSESSGYEQYV.

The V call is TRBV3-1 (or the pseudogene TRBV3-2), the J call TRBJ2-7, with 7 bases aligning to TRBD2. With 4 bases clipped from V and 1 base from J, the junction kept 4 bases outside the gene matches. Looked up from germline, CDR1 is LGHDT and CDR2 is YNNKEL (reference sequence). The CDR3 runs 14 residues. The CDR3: CASSRREASYEQYF. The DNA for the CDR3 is TGTGCCAGCAGCCGTCGGGAGGCGTCCTACGAGCAGTACTTC.

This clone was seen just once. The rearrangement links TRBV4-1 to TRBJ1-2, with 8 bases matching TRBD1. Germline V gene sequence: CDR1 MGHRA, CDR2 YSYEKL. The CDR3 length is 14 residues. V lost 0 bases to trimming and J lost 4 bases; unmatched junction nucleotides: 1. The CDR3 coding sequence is TGCGCCAGCAGCCAAGATGGACAGGGCTATGGCTACACCTTC. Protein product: CASSQDGQGYGYTF.

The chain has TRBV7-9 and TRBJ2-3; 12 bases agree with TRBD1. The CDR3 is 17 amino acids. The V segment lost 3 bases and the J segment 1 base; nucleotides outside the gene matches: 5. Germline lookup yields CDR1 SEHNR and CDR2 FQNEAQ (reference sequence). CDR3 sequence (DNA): TGTGCCAGCAGCTTCACCGGGACAGGGGGCCGCACAGATACGCAGTATTTT. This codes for CASSFTGTGGRTDTQYF.

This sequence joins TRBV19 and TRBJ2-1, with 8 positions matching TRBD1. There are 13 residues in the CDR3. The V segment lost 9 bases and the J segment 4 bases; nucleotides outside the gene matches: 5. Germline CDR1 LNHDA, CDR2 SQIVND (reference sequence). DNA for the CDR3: TGTGCCAGCAGGGGGCAGTTTTACAATGAGCAGTTCTTC. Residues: CASRGQFYNEQFF.

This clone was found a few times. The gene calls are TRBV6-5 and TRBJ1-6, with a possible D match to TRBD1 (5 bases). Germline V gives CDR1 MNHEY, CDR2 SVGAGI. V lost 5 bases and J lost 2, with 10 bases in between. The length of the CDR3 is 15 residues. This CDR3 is CASSPDSPYNSPLHF. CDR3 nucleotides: TGTGCCAGCAGTCCCGACAGTCCCTATAATTCACCCCTCCACTTT.

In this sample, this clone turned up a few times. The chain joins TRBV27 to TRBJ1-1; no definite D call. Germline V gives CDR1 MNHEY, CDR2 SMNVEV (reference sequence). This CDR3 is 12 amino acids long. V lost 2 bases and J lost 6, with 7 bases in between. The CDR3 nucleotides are TGTGCCAGCAGTTTAATCGGGGCTGAAGCTTTCTTT. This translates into CASSLIGAEAFF.

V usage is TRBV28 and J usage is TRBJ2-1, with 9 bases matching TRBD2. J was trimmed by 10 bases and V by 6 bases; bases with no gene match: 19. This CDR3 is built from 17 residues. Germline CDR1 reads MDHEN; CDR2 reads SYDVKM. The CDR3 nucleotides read TGTGCCAGCAGCTCTCCCCGGCGGGGGGGCCGCAGGGGCGAGCAGTTCTTC. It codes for CASSSPRRGGRRGEQFF.

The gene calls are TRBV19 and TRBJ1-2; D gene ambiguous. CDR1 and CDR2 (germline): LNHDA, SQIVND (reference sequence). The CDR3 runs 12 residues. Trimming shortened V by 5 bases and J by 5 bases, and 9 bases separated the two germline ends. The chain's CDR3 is CASSPGRYGYTF. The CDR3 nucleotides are TGTGCCAGTAGTCCTGGGAGATATGGCTACACCTTC.

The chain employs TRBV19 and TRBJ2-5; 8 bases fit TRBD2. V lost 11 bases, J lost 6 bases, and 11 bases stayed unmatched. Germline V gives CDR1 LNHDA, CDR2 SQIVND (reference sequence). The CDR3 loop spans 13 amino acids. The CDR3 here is CASSSGGRKTQYF. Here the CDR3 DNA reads TGTGCCTCCTCGTCAGGCGGGAGGAAGACCCAGTACTTC.

Written as DNA, the CDR3 is TGTGCCACCAGCGGGGAGACAGGCCCTGTGGGTCTCTATGGCTACACCTTC. Translation: CATSGETGPVGLYGYTF. The chain combines TRBV15 with TRBJ1-2; TRBD1 might be the D (6 bases). The CDR3 extends over 17 amino acids. The V and J ends lost 5 bases and 4 bases respectively, with 23 bases between them. Germline CDR1 LNHNV, CDR2 YYDKDF (reference sequence).

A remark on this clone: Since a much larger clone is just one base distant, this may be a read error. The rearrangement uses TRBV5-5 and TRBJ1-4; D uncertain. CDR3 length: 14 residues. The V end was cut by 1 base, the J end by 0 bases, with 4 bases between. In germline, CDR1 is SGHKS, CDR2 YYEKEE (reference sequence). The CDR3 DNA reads TGTGCCAGCAGCTTGACATCAACTAATGAAAAACTGTTTTTT. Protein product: CASSLTSTNEKLFF.

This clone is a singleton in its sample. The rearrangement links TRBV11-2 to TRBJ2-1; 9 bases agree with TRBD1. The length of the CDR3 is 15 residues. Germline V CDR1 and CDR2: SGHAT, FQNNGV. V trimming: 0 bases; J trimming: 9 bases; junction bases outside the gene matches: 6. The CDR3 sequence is CASSLDGTGTLEQFF. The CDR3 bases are TGTGCCAGCAGCTTAGACGGGACAGGGACTCTTGAGCAGTTCTTC.

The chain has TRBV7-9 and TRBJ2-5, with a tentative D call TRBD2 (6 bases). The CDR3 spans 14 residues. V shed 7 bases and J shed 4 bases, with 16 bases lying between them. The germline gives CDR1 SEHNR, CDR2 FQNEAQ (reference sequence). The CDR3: CASTRPGSGETQYF. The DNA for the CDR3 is TGTGCCAGCACCCGCCCCGGGAGCGGAGAGACCCAGTACTTC.

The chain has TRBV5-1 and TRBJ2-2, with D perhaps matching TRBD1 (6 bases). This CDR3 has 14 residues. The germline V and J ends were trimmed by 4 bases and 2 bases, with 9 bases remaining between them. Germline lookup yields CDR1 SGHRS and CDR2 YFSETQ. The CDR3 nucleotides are TGCGCCAGCAGCATGGGACATAACACCGGGGAGCTGTTTTTT. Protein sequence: CASSMGHNTGELFF.

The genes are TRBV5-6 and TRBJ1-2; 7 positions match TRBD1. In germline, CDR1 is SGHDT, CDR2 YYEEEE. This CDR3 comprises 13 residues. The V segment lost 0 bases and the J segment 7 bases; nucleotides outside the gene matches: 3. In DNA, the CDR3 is TGTGCCAGCAGCTTGGAGACAGGGACTGGCTACACCTTC. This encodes CASSLETGTGYTF.

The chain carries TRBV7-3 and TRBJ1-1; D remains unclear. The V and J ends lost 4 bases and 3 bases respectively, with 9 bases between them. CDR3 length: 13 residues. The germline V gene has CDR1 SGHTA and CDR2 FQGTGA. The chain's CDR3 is CASSSQRDTEAFF. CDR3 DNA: TGTGCCAGCAGCTCTCAGAGGGACACTGAAGCTTTCTTT.

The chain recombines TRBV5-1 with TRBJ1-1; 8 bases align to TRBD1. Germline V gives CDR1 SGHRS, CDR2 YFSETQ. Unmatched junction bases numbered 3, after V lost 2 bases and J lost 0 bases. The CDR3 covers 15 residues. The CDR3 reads CASSLRQGMNTEAFF. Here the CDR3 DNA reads TGCGCCAGCAGCTTACGACAGGGGATGAACACTGAAGCTTTCTTT. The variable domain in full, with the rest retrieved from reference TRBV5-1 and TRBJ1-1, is KAGVTQTPRYLIKTRGQQVTLSCSPISGHRSVSWYQQTPGQGLQFLFEYFSETQRNKGNFPGRFSGRQFSNSRSEMNVSTLELGDSALYLCASSLRQGMNTEAFFGQGTRLTVV.

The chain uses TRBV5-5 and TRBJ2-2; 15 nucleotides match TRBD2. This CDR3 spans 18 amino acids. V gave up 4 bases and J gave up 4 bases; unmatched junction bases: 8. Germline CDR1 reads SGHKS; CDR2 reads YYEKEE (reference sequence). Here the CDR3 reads CASSPGLAGGRATGELFF. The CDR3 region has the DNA TGTGCCAGCAGCCCGGGACTAGCGGGGGGCCGTGCCACCGGGGAGCTGTTTTTT.

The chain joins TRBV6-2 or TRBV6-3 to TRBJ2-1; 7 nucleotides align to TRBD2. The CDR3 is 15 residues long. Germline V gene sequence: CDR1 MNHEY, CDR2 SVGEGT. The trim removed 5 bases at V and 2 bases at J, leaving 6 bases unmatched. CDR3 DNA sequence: TGTGCCAGCAGTCTTACTAGCGTGGCCTACAATGAGCAGTTCTTC. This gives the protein CASSLTSVAYNEQFF.

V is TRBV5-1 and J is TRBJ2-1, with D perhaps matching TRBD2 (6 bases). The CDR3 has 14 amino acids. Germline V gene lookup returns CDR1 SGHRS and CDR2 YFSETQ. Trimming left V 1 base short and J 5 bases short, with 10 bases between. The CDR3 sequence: CASSLSGLDNEQFF. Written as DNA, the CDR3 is TGCGCCAGCAGCTTGAGCGGGCTAGACAATGAGCAGTTCTTC. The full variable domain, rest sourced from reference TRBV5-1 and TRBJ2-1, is KAGVTQTPRYLIKTRGQQVTLSCSPISGHRSVSWYQQTPGQGLQFLFEYFSETQRNKGNFPGRFSGRQFSNSRSEMNVSTLELGDSALYLCASSLSGLDNEQFFGPGTRLTVL.